These T cell receptor beta chains were read from a single sample in a study of control samples from healthy donors and cancer patients. Assay: immunoSEQ multiplex PCR; the TCRdb copy retains only in-frame clones and omits some. The sample consists of 400,000 to 500,000 clones, 80% to 95% of them appearing once. Source material: PBMCs. The receptors originated from a middle-aged man with head and neck cancer. Both conserved end residues are part of each CDR3. The D gene is left open where the match is weak. Size tells how often a clone was seen (once, few, many) or the class of an expanded clone, and some rows leave it out.

D | J | size | V | CDR3 | DNA
- | TRBJ2-1 | - | TRBV12-5 | CASGVAGTRYEQFF | TGTGCTAGTGGGGTTGCAGGGACGCGCTATGAGCAGTTCTTC
- | TRBJ1-5 | - | TRBV3-1/TRBV3-2 | CASSQDLNQPQHF | TGTGCCAGCAGCCAAGATCTCAATCAGCCCCAGCATTTT
TRBD1 | TRBJ2-7 | - | TRBV10-1 | CASSRDRAFEQYF | TGCGCCAGCAGTAGGGACAGGGCTTTCGAGCAGTACTTC
TRBD1 | TRBJ2-1 | - | TRBV5-4 | CASSLNRGEVYNEQFF | TGTGCCAGCAGCCTTAACAGGGGGGAAGTGTACAATGAGCAGTTCTTC
- | TRBJ2-1 | once | TRBV19 | CASRVGMSEQFF | TGTGCCAGTAGAGTGGGGATGTCTGAGCAGTTCTTC
- | TRBJ1-4 | - | TRBV6-5 | CASSYSRRNEKLFF | TGTGCCAGCAGTTATAGCAGGCGTAATGAAAAACTGTTTTTT
TRBD2 | TRBJ2-1 | - | TRBV9 | CASSLRTSGSNEQFF | TGTGCCAGCAGCCTCCGGACTAGCGGGAGTAATGAGCAGTTCTTC
- | TRBJ2-3 | once | TRBV3-1/TRBV3-2 | CASSQDYGRGDYTQYF | TGTGCCAGCAGCCAAGATTATGGGAGGGGGGATTATACGCAGTATTTT
- | TRBJ2-1 | - | TRBV27 | CASSLRGGSYNEQFF | TGTGCCAGCAGTTTAAGGGGGGGCTCCTACAATGAGCAGTTCTTC
TRBD1 | TRBJ1-1 | - | TRBV5-1 | CASTSQGTYTEAFF | TGCGCCAGCACCTCACAGGGGACCTACACTGAAGCTTTCTTT
- | TRBJ2-7 | - | TRBV5-5 | CASSFTSGTEQYF | TGTGCCAGCAGCTTTACATCGGGGACTGAGCAGTACTTC
- | TRBJ1-3 | few | TRBV4-2 | CASSQDSSGNTIYF | TGTGCCAGCAGCCAAGACAGCTCTGGAAACACCATATATTTT
- | TRBJ2-1 | - | TRBV6-6 | CASSYVGSEQFF | TGTGCCAGCAGTTACGTGGGGAGTGAGCAGTTCTTC
TRBD1 | TRBJ2-3 | once | TRBV5-4 | CASSPGTGPTDTQYF | TGTGCCAGCAGCCCGGGGACAGGGCCCACAGATACGCAGTATTTT
TRBD1 | TRBJ1-2 | - | TRBV27 | CASSFFPPGQGARGYTF | TGTGCCAGCAGTTTTTTCCCCCCAGGGCAGGGGGCGCGGGGCTACACCTTC
TRBD1 | TRBJ2-1 | - | TRBV19 | CASSHILVLAGGLYNEQFF | TGTGCCAGTAGTCATATATTGGTTTTGGCAGGGGGTCTCTACAATGAGCAGTTCTTC
- | TRBJ2-5 | once | TRBV7-2 | CASSFAPETQYF | TGTGCCAGCAGCTTCGCCCCAGAGACCCAGTACTTC
TRBD2 | TRBJ2-1 | - | TRBV4-3 | CASSQGASGVHNEQFF | TGCGCCAGCAGCCAAGGGGCTAGCGGGGTCCACAATGAGCAGTTCTTC
- | TRBJ2-5 | - | TRBV6-1 | CASSETYGRRQETQYF | TGTGCCAGCAGTGAAACGTACGGCCGACGTCAAGAGACCCAGTACTTC
- | TRBJ1-2 | - | TRBV7-8 | CASSPRATGNYGYTF | TGTGCCAGCAGCCCCCGAGCCACAGGGAACTATGGCTACACCTTC
TRBD1 | TRBJ1-5 | - | TRBV12-5 | CASGLTDRGLHQPQHF | TGTGCTAGTGGTTTGACAGACAGGGGACTTCATCAGCCCCAGCATTTT
TRBD1 | TRBJ2-7 | - | TRBV7-2 | CASSLRQGNYEQYF | TGTGCCAGCAGCTTGAGACAGGGTAACTACGAGCAGTACTTC
- | TRBJ2-7 | once | TRBV9 | CASSVESSVPEQYF | TGTGCCAGCAGCGTAGAGAGTTCGGTACCAGAGCAGTACTTC
- | TRBJ2-4 | - | TRBV13 | CASSLGQSKNIQYF | TGTGCCAGCAGCTTAGGCCAGTCCAAAAACATTCAGTACTTC
- | TRBJ2-2 | - | TRBV19 | CASSRDEANTGELFF | TGTGCCAGTAGCAGGGACGAGGCGAACACCGGGGAGCTGTTTTTT
- | TRBJ2-6 | - | TRBV5-1 | CASSLASGANVLTF | TGCGCCAGCAGCTTGGCCTCTGGGGCCAACGTCCTGACTTTC
- | TRBJ1-2 | - | TRBV6-5 | CASRRNYGYTF | TGTGCCAGCAGACGGAACTATGGCTACACCTTC
- | TRBJ1-2 | - | TRBV28 | CASSDLDKRGGYTF | TGTGCCAGCAGCGATCTTGACAAGCGAGGTGGCTACACCTTC
- | TRBJ1-6 | - | TRBV11-2 | CASSQWSSPLHF | TGTGCCAGCAGCCAGTGGTCCTCACCCCTCCACTTT
TRBD1 | TRBJ1-3 | - | TRBV7-9 | CASSPDTGVDGNTIYF | TGTGCCAGCAGCCCAGACACAGGGGTTGATGGAAACACCATATATTTT
- | TRBJ2-5 | once | TRBV5-1 | CASSTASGLQTQYF | TGCGCCAGCAGTACCGCTTCGGGTTTACAGACCCAGTACTTC
TRBD1 | TRBJ1-1 | - | TRBV5-4 | CASSFWDRMNTEAFF | TGTGCCAGCAGCTTTTGGGACAGAATGAACACTGAAGCTTTCTTT
- | TRBJ2-1 | once | TRBV7-2 | CASSLTRLSGYNEQFF | TGTGCCAGCAGCCTTACCCGACTCAGCGGGTACAATGAGCAGTTCTTC
- | TRBJ2-2 | - | TRBV18 | CASSIIQNTGELFF | TGTGCCAGCTCAATAATTCAAAACACCGGGGAGCTGTTTTTT
- | TRBJ1-2 | - | TRBV27 | CASSPSTVEAYGYTF | TGTGCCAGCAGTCCCTCGACGGTTGAGGCTTATGGCTACACCTTC
- | TRBJ1-5 | - | TRBV24-1 | CATSDSATDFYSNQPQHF | TGTGCCACCAGTGACTCCGCAACAGATTTCTATAGCAATCAGCCCCAGCATTTT
- | TRBJ1-1 | - | TRBV13 | CASSLGSPGDEAFF | TGTGCCAGCAGCTTAGGCAGCCCGGGAGACGAAGCTTTCTTT
TRBD1 | TRBJ2-3 | - | TRBV9 | CASSVEGQGAIDTQYF | TGTGCCAGCAGCGTAGAAGGGCAGGGGGCCATAGATACGCAGTATTTT
- | TRBJ1-2 | - | TRBV5-6 | CASSLLRDGYTF | TGTGCCAGCAGCTTGTTGAGGGATGGCTACACCTTC
- | TRBJ2-2 | - | TRBV27 | CASSTLGPWSGELFF | TGTGCCAGCAGTACACTCGGGCCGTGGAGTGGGGAGCTGTTTTTT
- | TRBJ2-5 | - | TRBV29-1 | CSARRGAQETQYF | TGCAGCGCCCGAAGGGGGGCCCAAGAGACCCAGTACTTC
- | TRBJ1-5 | - | TRBV11-2 | CASSLGRVGQPQHF | TGTGCCAGCAGCTTAGGACGGGTGGGTCAGCCCCAGCATTTT
TRBD2 | TRBJ2-3 | - | TRBV29-1 | CSALGGDTDTQYF | TGCAGCGCCCTCGGGGGGGATACAGATACGCAGTATTTT
- | TRBJ2-1 | - | TRBV9 | CASSPGGASGEQFF | TGTGCCAGCAGCCCAGGGGGGGCTAGCGGTGAGCAGTTCTTC
- | TRBJ2-7 | - | TRBV4-3 | CASSQDEAYWYEQYF | TGCGCCAGCAGCCAAGATGAGGCGTACTGGTACGAGCAGTACTTC
TRBD1 | TRBJ2-4 | - | TRBV10-2 | CASRSGQAAMNIQYF | TGCGCCAGCAGGTCGGGACAGGCGGCCATGAACATTCAGTACTTC
- | TRBJ2-2 | - | TRBV27 | CASSPPGGPNTGELFF | TGTGCCAGCAGCCCTCCCGGGGGCCCGAACACCGGGGAGCTGTTTTTT
- | TRBJ2-4 | - | TRBV5-1 | CASSNGQGAFQYF | TGCGCCAGCAGCAACGGACAAGGGGCTTTCCAGTACTTC
- | TRBJ1-2 | - | TRBV28 | CASSLWTDFYGYTF | TGTGCCAGCAGTTTATGGACAGACTTCTATGGCTACACCTTC
- | TRBJ2-7 | - | TRBV29-1 | CSVQEGSYEQYF | TGCAGCGTTCAGGAAGGGTCCTACGAGCAGTACTTC
TRBD2 | TRBJ2-1 | - | TRBV7-3 | CASSLVAGESREQFF | TGTGCCAGCAGCTTAGTAGCGGGAGAATCGCGCGAGCAGTTCTTC
TRBD2 | TRBJ2-3 | - | TRBV7-9 | CASSLIREADTQYF | TGTGCCAGCAGCCTCATACGGGAGGCCGATACGCAGTATTTT
TRBD1 | TRBJ1-2 | - | TRBV29-1 | CSVGQGNNYGYTF | TGCAGCGTTGGACAGGGTAATAACTATGGCTACACCTTC
TRBD1 | TRBJ2-7 | - | TRBV2 | CASSEIMGQGADEQYF | TGTGCCAGCAGCGAAATAATGGGACAGGGGGCCGACGAGCAGTACTTC